This record covers a single T cell receptor (beta chain). No antigen is known for it. No DNA is shown, since the ends of the CDR3 on it are uncertain; the CDR3 is the one TCRdb lists. The CDR3 is 13 residues long, counting both termini. Germline assignment: CDR1 MNHEY and CDR2 SVGEGT. The entry originates in a study of molecular identifiers for immune sequencing clone quantification. Study-wide findings and caveats: Clones above 20 RNA copies contained over 97% of effector molecules but under 1% of naive ones. Highly expanded clone sizes could be underestimated by identical TCR molecules sharing a barcode.

Libraries from naive CD8 cells were generated from 20,000 to 1,000,000 sorted cells (with 10%, 30% or 50% RNA). Sorting recovered naive CD8 T cells on a CD8+CD4-CCR7+CD45RA+ profile. TCRdb reprocessed the PCR reads via MiXCR and lists one record per CDR3 protein. The table includes about 97,000 distinct CDR3 sequences, roughly a quarter detected once. Sequencing was done on a sample of naive CD8+ T cells from blood, with Jurkat cell RNA spiked in. Documented subset: FACS-sorted CD8+CD4-CCR7+CD45RA+ naive T cells. This TCR came from a human donor in good health. Some libraries in this study had Jurkat cell RNA spiked in. The chain employs TRBV6-2 or TRBV6-3 and TRBJ2-5; no check of the table's D call, TRBD1, against the DNA was made. CDR3 sequence: CARSSGQGPAQYF.